The sequence of this T cell receptor beta chain was determined in a study of CD8 T cells in ankylosing spondylitis. Overall study results and limits: There was a TCR beta motif, made of eight highly homologous variants, that appeared characteristic of ankylosing spondylitis blood. The authors found the disease-linked clones to be CD8+ and relatively rare in peripheral blood. Researchers reportedly found disease-linked clones significantly enriched in matched ankylosing spondylitis synovial fluid.

Trimming shortened V by 3 bases and J by 3 bases, and 8 bases separated the two germline ends. This CDR3 comprises 13 residues. A single record per CDR3 protein comes from TCRdb applying MiXCR to the 5' RACE reads. Among approximately 300,000 distinct CDR3 sequences listed, 15% to 20% were seen once. This clonotype appeared many times. Its antigen is not identified. Sequencing was carried out using blood, either unsorted or a sorted T cell fraction (not recorded which). The sequence derives from a male donor with ankylosing spondylitis or in good health (not recorded which). V gene TRBV12-3 or TRBV12-4 combines with J gene TRBJ1-1, with TRBD1 as a possible D gene (5 bases). Here the CDR3 DNA reads TGTGCCAGCAGTTTTGGGGGAGACACTGAAGCTTTCTTT. Amino acids: CASSFGGDTEAFF.